The present T cell receptor beta chain was sequenced within a study of blood T cell repertoires in COVID-19. Overall study context: T cells, B-cell-depleted T cells, or PBMCs provided the cDNA or gDNA that served as material.

Per the study methods: How many nucleated cells were present was estimated from reference gene primer amplification. Here immunoSEQ multiplex PCR was the method, and the copy in TCRdb shows in-frame clones only, minus some. V, J and clone size derive from that table, while D and trimming were established from the DNA sequence. The sample lists over 90,000 clones, roughly nine tenths seen once, with 3% to 4.5% in the top ten. Germline trimming cut 8 bases from V and 9 bases from J; bases unmatched to any gene: 7. The CDR3 sequence is 12 residues long. Germline loops: CDR1 LNHDA, CDR2 SQIVND (reference sequence).

The TCR was taken from an older woman with acute or convalescent COVID-19. Sequencing was done on a sample of peripheral blood. The J gene is TRBJ1-5, the V gene TRBV19; 7 bases fit TRBD1. CDR3 DNA sequence: TGTGCCAGTCAGGGGGTGCTTTTGCCCCAGCATTTT. Amino acid sequence: CASQGVLLPQHF.